This entry describes one T cell receptor (beta chain). This specimen belongs to a study of response to subunit inactivated influenza vaccine. In TCRdb, the RT-PCR reads were re-called with MiXCR into one record per CDR3 protein. Among around 190,000 distinct CDR3 sequences listed, around 15% were seen once. Germline V CDR1 and CDR2: MDHEN, SYDVKM. Deletions cut 2 bases from V and 0 bases from J, with 13 bases between. The CDR3 is 17 amino acids. The origin of this receptor is a man aged 50-59 years who received an inactivated influenza vaccine. This specimen consisted of CD8+ T cells sorted from PBMCs, obtained more than 4 days after vaccination. The chain links TRBV28 to TRBJ2-2; no clear D. CDR3 in amino acids: CASSLPPALSNTGELFF. CDR3 nucleotides: TGTGCCAGCAGTTTACCTCCGGCCTTATCGAACACCGGGGAGCTGTTTTTT.